These T cell receptor beta chains were read from a single sample in a study of cytomegalovirus exposure and HLA in healthy donors. Profiling relied on immunoSEQ multiplex PCR, and the TCRdb table lists in-frame clones only, not all of them. The sample shows 25,000 to 35,000 clones, about 65% of them seen only once. The sequenced sample was PBMCs. The receptor set was obtained from a man aged 45-60 years in good health and CMV-seropositive. Both conserved end residues are part of each CDR3. Each record gives: V gene, CDR3 protein.

V: TRBV5-1; CDR3: CASSLSGAYEAFF
V: TRBV7-9; CDR3: CASGFGDYGYTF
V: TRBV28; CDR3: CASSVPERGPRVQYF
V: TRBV5-1; CDR3: CASSLDGQAHQPQHF
V: TRBV6-5; CDR3: CASSYSSARGEKLFF
V: TRBV13; CDR3: CASSLSWDRYNEKLFF
V: TRBV13; CDR3: CASSRKTGDYQPQHF
V: TRBV5-6; CDR3: CASSPTGVPYEQYF
V: TRBV5-1; CDR3: CASSLGGTAYEQYF
V: TRBV4-1; CDR3: CASSQGLQGWGNTIYF
V: TRBV6-5; CDR3: CASSRESDDEKLFF
V: TRBV9; CDR3: CASSNLAGPTDTQYF
V: TRBV29-1; CDR3: CSVGEGNNQPQHF
V: TRBV28; CDR3: CASSSLATYEQYF
V: TRBV7-9; CDR3: CASSSGAGKVAFF
V: TRBV4-3; CDR3: CASSQTPGIRGHEQYF
V: TRBV28; CDR3: CASRRTRTGGLQPQHF
V: TRBV6-1; CDR3: CASGVAGGPDEQYF
V: TRBV6-1; CDR3: CATTQGVRETQYF
V: TRBV2; CDR3: CASSRQGEDQPQHF
V: TRBV7-8; CDR3: CASSLDPSGASTDTQYF
V: TRBV6-1; CDR3: CASRGRLAGPTEQYF
V: TRBV9; CDR3: CASSLQLGGQETQYF
V: TRBV18; CDR3: CASSPGQGQEQYF
V: TRBV7-2; CDR3: CASSEDLVGELFF
V: TRBV27; CDR3: CASSFLGGTEAFF
V: TRBV5-4; CDR3: CASSVDLSYEQYF
V: TRBV6-5; CDR3: CASRLDQGYGYTF
V: TRBV7-9; CDR3: CASIETWGLMNTEAFF
V: TRBV29-1; CDR3: CSVGQGGDQPQHF
V: TRBV2; CDR3: CASSVSRAPNEKLFF
V: TRBV10-1; CDR3: CASSSDSLANEQFF
V: TRBV28; CDR3: CASSSSFLATQNTEAFF
V: TRBV18; CDR3: CASSPGTGGYEQYF
V: TRBV30; CDR3: CAWREDRGWYF
V: TRBV5-1; CDR3: CASSSNRGSRELFF
V: TRBV30; CDR3: CAWSVGPETQYF
V: TRBV5-1; CDR3: CASSQGLGTDTQYF
V: TRBV29-1; CDR3: CSVSHSNAYEQYF
V: TRBV7-8; CDR3: CASSLRTGGSEAFF
V: TRBV6-5; CDR3: CASSYARGGTYGYTF
V: TRBV4-1; CDR3: CASSQSPTGSSDGTQYF